This TCR beta chain was recovered during a study of T cells after posttransplantation cyclophosphamide. Study findings and constraints: TRB overlap between skin or GI tissue T cells and blood was limited. Recipient CMV seropositivity and CMV reactivation strongly tracked TRB clonality. Later post-transplant blood repertoires were often dominated by donor CD8+ memory clones.

Treatment was busulfan-fludarabine conditioning, a marrow graft, and cyclophosphamide on days +3 and +4. Assay used: immunoSEQ multiplex PCR; TCRdb lists only in-frame clones, some missing. This table holds about 2,800 clones with no singletons; the top ten claim about 17%. This clone occurred many times. Its antigen remains unidentified. V trimming: 7 bases; J trimming: 6 bases; junction bases outside the gene matches: 3. The CDR3 is 11 amino acids. Source: PBMCs, taken 30 days after allogeneic stem cell transplant with posttransplant cyclophosphamide. The V call is TRBV12-3 or TRBV12-4, the J call TRBJ2-7; the match to TRBD2 covers 7 bases. This clonotype originated in an older female patient who received an allogeneic stem cell transplant from an unrelated donor, was CMV-positive, and had acute GVHD only. Part of the T cells may come from the graft donor. CDR3 nucleotide sequence: TGTGCCAGCACCTGGGGGGGCGAGCAGTACTTC. This translates into CASTWGGEQYF.